Reported below is one T cell receptor (beta chain). TCRdb itself ran the 5' RACE reads through MiXCR, one entry per CDR3 protein. The repertoire holds about 170,000 distinct CDR3 sequences, with roughly 11% as singletons. This sample stems from a study of T cells after yellow fever vaccination. The V end was cut by 4 bases, the J end by 3 bases, with 11 bases between. The CDR3 is made up of 13 amino acids. The germline V gene has CDR1 SGDLS and CDR2 YYNGEE. Sample: CD8+ T cells sorted from PBMCs, taken 15 days after the yellow fever booster vaccination. V usage is TRBV9 and J usage is TRBJ2-7; D uncertain. The source is a man between 18 and 29 years old who received the YFV17D yellow fever vaccine. Written as DNA, the CDR3 is TGTGCCAGCAGCCCCGGACCAGGCTACGAGCAGTACGTC. Protein product: CASSPGPGYEQYV.